Below are 7 T cell receptor beta chains sequenced from a single sample in a study of T cell responses to AZD1222 COVID-19 vaccine. TCRdb's copy holds only in-frame clones and misses some; the assay was immunoSEQ multiplex PCR. The sample has roughly 100,000 clones; around 91% are singletons. The material was peripheral blood, obtained on day 0 of AZD1222 vaccination. These receptors originate from an adult in good health.

V and J are TRBV11-1 and TRBJ2-3; D tentatively reads TRBD1 or TRBD2 (5 bases each). V lost 8 bases, J lost 2 bases, and 14 bases lay in between. Per germline, CDR1 SGHAT and CDR2 FQDESV (reference sequence). The CDR3 runs 14 residues. The CDR3 loop is CASQVGVLTDTQYF. As DNA, the CDR3 is TGTGCCAGCCAGGTGGGGGTACTCACAGATACGCAGTATTTT.

CDR3 protein: CSASSALQGRVAKNIQYF. CDR3 nucleotides: TGCAGTGCTAGTTCGGCCCTACAGGGGAGGGTAGCCAAAAACATTCAGTACTTC. This chain uses TRBV20-1 with TRBJ2-4; D is perhaps TRBD1 or TRBD2 (7 bases each). CDR1 and CDR2 from the germline V gene are DFQATT and SNEGSKA (reference sequence). The CDR3 sequence is 18 residues long. The V end was cut by 3 bases, the J end by 0 bases, with 21 bases between.

The V call is TRBV5-6, the J call TRBJ1-3; D not certain. This CDR3 is built from 16 residues. The germline V and J ends were trimmed by 4 bases and 0 bases, with 14 bases remaining between them. CDR1 SGHDT and CDR2 YYEEEE come from the germline V gene. The CDR3 coding sequence is TGTGCCAGCAGCCGTTATGCGGGAGCCTCTGGAAACACCATATATTTT. Translating it yields CASSRYAGASGNTIYF.

This clone showed up just a few times. The rearrangement joins TRBV6-1 to TRBJ2-7; D remains unclear. The germline V gene encodes CDR1 MNHNS and CDR2 SASEGT. V was shortened by 1 base and J by 3 bases, with 7 bases between the two germline ends. This CDR3 region has 13 residues. The CDR3 DNA reads TGTGCCAGCAGTGAAGAACAGCACTACGAGCAGTACTTC. This translates into CASSEEQHYEQYF.

V and J are TRBV11-2 and TRBJ1-4, with D uncertain. Trimming cost V 3 bases and J 12 bases, with 11 bases left between them. This CDR3 has 12 amino acids. From germline, CDR1 is SGHAT and CDR2 FQNNGV. CDR3 sequence: CASSFPRNELFF. The CDR3 nucleotides read TGTGCCAGCAGCTTCCCCCGAAATGAACTGTTTTTT.

The chain carries TRBV3-1 (or the pseudogene TRBV3-2) and TRBJ2-2, with 7 bases that match TRBD1. From germline, CDR1 is LGHDT and CDR2 YNNKEL (reference sequence). CDR3 length: 15 residues. With V trimmed by 3 bases and J by 6 bases, 7 bases remained unmatched. CDR3 sequence reads: CASSQGRGSPGELFF. The CDR3 coding sequence is TGTGCCAGCAGCCAGGGCAGGGGGTCTCCCGGGGAGCTGTTTTTT.

The gene calls are TRBV4-2 and TRBJ2-1; weak D call: TRBD2 (5 bases). V was pared by 1 base and J by 7 bases, with 11 bases between. CDR1 and CDR2 from the germline V gene are LGHNA and YNFKEQ. The CDR3 totals 14 residues. DNA of the CDR3: TGTGCCAGCAGCCAAGGGCCCGGCGGGAATGAGCAGTTCTTC. Amino acid sequence: CASSQGPGGNEQFF.